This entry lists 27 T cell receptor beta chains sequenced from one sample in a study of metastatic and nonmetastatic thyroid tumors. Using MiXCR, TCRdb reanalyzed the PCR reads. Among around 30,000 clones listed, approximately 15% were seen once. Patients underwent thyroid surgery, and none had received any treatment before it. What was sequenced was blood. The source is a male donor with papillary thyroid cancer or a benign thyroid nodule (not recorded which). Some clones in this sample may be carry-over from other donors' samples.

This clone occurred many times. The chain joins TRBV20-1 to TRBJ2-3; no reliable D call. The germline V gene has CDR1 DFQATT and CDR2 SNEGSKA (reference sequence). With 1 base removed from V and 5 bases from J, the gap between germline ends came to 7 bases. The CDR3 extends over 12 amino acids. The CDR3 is CSARGLGDTQYF. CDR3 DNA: TGCAGTGCTAGAGGGCTGGGAGATACGCAGTATTTT.

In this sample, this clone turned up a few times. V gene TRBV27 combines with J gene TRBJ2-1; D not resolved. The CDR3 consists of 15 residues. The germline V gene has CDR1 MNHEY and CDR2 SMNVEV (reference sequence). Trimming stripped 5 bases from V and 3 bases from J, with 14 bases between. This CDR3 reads CASSTSGLCYNEQFF. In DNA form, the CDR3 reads TGTGCCAGCAGTACATCAGGCCTCTGCTACAATGAGCAGTTCTTC.

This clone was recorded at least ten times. CDR3 in DNA: TGTGCCTGGAGGAAAGGCGGGGGGCGGGGAGATACGCAGTATTTT. As protein: CAWRKGGGRGDTQYF. The rearrangement uses TRBV30 and TRBJ2-3; TRBD2 agrees at 8 bases. The germline gives CDR1 GTSNPN, CDR2 SVGIG (reference sequence). The CDR3 consists of 15 residues. Trimming cost V 3 bases and J 5 bases; bases outside gene matches: 10.

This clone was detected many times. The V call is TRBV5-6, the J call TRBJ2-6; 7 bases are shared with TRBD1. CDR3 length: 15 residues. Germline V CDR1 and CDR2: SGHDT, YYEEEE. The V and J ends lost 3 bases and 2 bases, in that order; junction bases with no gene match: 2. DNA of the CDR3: TGTGCCAGCAGCTACAGGGGAACTGGGGCCAACGTCCTGACTTTC. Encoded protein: CASSYRGTGANVLTF. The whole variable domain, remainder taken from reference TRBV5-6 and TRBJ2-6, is DAGVTQSPTHLIKTRGQQVTLRCSPKSGHDTVSWYQQALGQGPQFIFQYYEEEERQRGNFPDRFSGHQFPNYSSELNVNALLLGDSALYLCASSYRGTGANVLTFGAGSRLTVL.

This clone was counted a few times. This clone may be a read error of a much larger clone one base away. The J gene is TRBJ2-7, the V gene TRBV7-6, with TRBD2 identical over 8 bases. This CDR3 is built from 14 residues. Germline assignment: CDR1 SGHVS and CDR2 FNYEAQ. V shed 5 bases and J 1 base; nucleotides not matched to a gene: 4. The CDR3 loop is CASSPGGLSYEQYF. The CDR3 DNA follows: TGTGCCAGCAGCCCGGGGGGGTTGTCCTACGAGCAGTACTTC.

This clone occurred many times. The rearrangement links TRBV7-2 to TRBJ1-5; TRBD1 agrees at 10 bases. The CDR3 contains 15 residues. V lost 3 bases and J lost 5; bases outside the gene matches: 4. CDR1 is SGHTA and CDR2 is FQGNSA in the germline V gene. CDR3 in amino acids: CASSLVGTGDQPQHF. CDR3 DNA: TGTGCCAGCAGCTTGGTGGGGACAGGGGATCAGCCCCAGCATTTT.

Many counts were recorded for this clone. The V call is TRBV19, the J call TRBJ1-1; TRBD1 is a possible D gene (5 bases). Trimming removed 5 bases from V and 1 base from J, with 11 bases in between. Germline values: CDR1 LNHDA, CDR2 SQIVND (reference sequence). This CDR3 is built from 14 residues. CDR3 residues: CASSFGTANTEAFF. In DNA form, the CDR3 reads TGTGCCAGTAGTTTCGGGACGGCGAACACTGAAGCTTTCTTT.

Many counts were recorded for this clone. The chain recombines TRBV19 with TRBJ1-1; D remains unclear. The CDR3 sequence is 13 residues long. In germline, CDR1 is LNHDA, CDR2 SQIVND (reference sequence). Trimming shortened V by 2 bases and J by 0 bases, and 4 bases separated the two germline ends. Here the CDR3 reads CASSISVNTEAFF. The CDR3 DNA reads TGTGCCAGTAGTATATCAGTGAACACTGAAGCTTTCTTT.

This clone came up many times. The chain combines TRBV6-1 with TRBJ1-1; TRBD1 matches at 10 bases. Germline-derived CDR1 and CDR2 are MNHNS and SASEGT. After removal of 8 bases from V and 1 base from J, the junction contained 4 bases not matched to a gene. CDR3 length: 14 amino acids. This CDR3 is CASGRTGGNTEAFF. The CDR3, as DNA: TGTGCCAGCGGCCGGACAGGGGGGAACACTGAAGCTTTCTTT.

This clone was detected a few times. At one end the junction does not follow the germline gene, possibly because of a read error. The CDR3 region has the DNA TGTGCCAGCAGTCTGGACAGGGATGGCAATCAGCCCCGGCATTTT. It codes for CASSLDRDGNQPRHF. The chain uses TRBV6-1 and TRBJ1-5; 8 positions match TRBD1. The CDR3 length is 15 residues. The germline gives CDR1 MNHNS, CDR2 SASEGT.

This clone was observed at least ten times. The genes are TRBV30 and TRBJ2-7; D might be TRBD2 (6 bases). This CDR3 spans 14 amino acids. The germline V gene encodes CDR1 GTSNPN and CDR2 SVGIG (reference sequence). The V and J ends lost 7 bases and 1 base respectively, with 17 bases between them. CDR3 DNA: TGTGCCTCAACCCGAGGGACTTGGTCCTACGAGCAGTACTTC. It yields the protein CASTRGTWSYEQYF.

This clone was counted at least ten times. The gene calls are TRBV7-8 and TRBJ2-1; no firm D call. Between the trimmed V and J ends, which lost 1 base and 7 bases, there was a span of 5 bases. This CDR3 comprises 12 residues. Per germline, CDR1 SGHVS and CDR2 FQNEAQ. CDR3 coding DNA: TGTGCCAGCAGCTTAGGGTGGAATGAGCAGTTCTTC. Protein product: CASSLGWNEQFF.

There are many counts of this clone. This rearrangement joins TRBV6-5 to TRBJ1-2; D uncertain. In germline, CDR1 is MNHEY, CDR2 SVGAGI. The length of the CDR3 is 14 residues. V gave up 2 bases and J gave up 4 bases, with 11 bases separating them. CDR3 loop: CASSYAGSRYGYTF. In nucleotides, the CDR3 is TGTGCCAGCAGTTACGCGGGATCTCGCTATGGCTACACCTTC.

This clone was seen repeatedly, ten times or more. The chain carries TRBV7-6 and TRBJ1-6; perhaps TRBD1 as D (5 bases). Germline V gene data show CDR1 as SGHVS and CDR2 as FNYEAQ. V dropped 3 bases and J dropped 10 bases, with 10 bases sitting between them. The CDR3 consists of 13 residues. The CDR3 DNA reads TGTGCCAGCAGCTTCTCCAGGGAGTCACCCCTCCACTTT. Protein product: CASSFSRESPLHF. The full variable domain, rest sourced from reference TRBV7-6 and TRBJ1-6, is GAGVSQSPRYKVTKRGQDVALRCDPISGHVSLYWYRQALGQGPEFLTYFNYEAQQDKSGLPNDRFSAERPEGSISTLTIQRTEQRDSAMYRCASSFSRESPLHFGNGTRLTVT.

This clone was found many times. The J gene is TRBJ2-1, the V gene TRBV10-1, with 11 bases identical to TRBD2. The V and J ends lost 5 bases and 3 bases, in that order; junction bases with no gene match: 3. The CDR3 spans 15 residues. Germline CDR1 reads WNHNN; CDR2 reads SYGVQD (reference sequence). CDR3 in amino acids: CASSTGTSGYNEQFF. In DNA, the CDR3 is TGCGCCAGCAGTACCGGGACTAGCGGCTACAATGAGCAGTTCTTC.

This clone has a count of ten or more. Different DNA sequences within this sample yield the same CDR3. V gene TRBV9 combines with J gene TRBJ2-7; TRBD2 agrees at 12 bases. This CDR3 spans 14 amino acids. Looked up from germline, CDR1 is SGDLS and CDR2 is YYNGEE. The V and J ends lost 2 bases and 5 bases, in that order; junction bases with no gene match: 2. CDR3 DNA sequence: TGTGCCAGCAGCGTCGGACTAGCGGGAAACGAGCAGTACTTC. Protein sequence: CASSVGLAGNEQYF. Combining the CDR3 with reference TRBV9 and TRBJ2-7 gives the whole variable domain DSGVTQTPKHLITATGQRVTLRCSPRSGDLSVYWYQQSLDQGLQFLIQYYNGEERAKGNILERFSAQQFPDLHSELNLSSLELGDSALYFCASSVGLAGNEQYFGPGTRLTVT.

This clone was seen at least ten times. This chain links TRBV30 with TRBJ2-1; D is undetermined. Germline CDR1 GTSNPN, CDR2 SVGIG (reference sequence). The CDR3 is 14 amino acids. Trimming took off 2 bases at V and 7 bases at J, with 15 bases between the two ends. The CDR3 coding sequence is TGTGCCTGGAGTCAGAGAGGAGCTCGGAATGAGCAGTTCTTC. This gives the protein CAWSQRGARNEQFF.

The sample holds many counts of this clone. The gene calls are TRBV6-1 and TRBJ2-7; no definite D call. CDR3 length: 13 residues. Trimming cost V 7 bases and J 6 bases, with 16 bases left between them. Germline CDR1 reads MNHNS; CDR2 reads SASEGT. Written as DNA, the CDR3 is TGTGCCAGCACCGATTTGATAGCTGGCGAGCAGTACTTC. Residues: CASTDLIAGEQYF.

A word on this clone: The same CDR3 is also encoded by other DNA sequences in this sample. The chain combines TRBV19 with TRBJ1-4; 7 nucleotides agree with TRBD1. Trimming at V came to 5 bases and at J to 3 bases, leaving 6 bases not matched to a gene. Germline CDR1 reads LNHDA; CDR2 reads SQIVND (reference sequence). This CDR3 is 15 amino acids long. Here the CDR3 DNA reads TGTGCCAGTAGTCGTAGGACAGGAGCTAATGAAAAACTGTTTTTT. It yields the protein CASSRRTGANEKLFF.

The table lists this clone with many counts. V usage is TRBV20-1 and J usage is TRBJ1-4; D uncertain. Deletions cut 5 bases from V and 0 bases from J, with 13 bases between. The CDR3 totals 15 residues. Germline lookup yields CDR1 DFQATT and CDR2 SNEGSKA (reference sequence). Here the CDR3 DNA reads TGCAGTGCTCTAGCCTCAGGAGCAACTAATGAAAAACTGTTTTTT. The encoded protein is CSALASGATNEKLFF.

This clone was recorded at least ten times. In DNA form, the CDR3 reads TGTGCCAGCAGCTCCAGGACTAGCGGGAGATACGAGCAGTACTTC. Its translation is CASSSRTSGRYEQYF. V and J are TRBV13 and TRBJ2-7; 13 bases line up with TRBD2. V shed 4 bases, J shed 4 bases, and the junction held 4 bases outside the gene matches. The CDR3 contains 15 residues. Per germline, CDR1 PRHDT and CDR2 FYEKMQ (reference sequence).

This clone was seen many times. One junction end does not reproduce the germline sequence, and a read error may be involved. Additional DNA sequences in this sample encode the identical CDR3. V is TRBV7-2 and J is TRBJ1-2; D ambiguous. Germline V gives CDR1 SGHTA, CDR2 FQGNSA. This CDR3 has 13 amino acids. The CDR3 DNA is TGTGCCAGCAGCTTATATTCGGAATATGGCTACACCTTT. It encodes CASSLYSEYGYTF.

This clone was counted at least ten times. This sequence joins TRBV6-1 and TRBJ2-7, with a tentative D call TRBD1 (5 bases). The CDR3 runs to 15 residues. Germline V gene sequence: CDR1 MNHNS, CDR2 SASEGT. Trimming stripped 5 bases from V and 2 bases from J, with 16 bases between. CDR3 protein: CASSFPQKQAYEQYF. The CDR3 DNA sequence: TGTGCCAGCAGTTTTCCCCAAAAACAGGCCTACGAGCAGTACTTC.

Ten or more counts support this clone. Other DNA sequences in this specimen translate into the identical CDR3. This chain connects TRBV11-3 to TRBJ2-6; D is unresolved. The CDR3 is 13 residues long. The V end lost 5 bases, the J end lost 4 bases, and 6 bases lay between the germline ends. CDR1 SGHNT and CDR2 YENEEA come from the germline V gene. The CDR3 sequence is CASSRTGANVLTF. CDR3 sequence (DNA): TGTGCCAGCAGCCGAACAGGGGCCAACGTCCTGACTTTC.

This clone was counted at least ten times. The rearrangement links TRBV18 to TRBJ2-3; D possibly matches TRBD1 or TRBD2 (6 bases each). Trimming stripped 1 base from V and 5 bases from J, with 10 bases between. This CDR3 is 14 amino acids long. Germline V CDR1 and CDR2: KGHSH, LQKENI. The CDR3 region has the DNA TGTGCCAGCTCACCACGGGGGGCGGTAGATACGCAGTATTTT. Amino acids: CASSPRGAVDTQYF.

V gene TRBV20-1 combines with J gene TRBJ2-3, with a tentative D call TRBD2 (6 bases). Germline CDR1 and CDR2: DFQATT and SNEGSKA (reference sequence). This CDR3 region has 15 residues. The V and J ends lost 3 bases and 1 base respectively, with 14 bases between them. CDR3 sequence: CSASRGSEGTDTQYF. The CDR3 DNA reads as TGCAGTGCTAGTCGGGGGTCCGAAGGCACAGATACGCAGTATTTT.

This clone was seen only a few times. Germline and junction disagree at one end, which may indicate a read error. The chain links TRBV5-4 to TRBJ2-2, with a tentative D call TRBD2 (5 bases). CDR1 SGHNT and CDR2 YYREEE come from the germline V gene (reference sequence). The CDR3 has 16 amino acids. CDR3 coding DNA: TGTGCCAGCAGCCCCGTCCCGGCCGCGAACACCGGGGAGCTGCTTTTT. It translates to CASSPVPAANTGELLF.